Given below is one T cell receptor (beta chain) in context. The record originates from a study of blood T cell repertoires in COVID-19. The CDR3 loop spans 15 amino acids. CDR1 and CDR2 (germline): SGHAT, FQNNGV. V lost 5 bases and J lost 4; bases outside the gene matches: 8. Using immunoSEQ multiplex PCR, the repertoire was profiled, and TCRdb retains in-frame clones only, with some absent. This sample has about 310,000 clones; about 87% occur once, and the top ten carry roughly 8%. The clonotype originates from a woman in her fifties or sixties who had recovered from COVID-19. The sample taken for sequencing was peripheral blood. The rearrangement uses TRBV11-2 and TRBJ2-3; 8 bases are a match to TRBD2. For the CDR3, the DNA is TGTGCCAGCAGCCTCCGAGCGGGAGTAGCAGATACGCAGTATTTT. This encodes CASSLRAGVADTQYF.